This is a list of T cell receptor beta chains from one sample in a study of CD8+CD57+ T cells in acquired aplastic anemia. Using its own MiXCR run on the reads, TCRdb lists one record per CDR3 protein. The sample yields some 140,000 distinct CDR3 sequences, 52% seen once. Material: sorted CD4+, CD8+, or CD8+CD57+ T cells (not recorded which) from PBMCs. The receptors were sampled from a human donor with aplastic anemia. CDR3s include the opening cysteine and the closing phenylalanine or tryptophan. D genes are given only for firm matches. Rows may omit the clone size; those that give it use once, few, many or a size class.

d_call: TRBD1; j_call: TRBJ2-1; v_call: TRBV6-1; clone_size: many; cdr3_aa: CASSEPSPYRGRLDEQFF; cdr3_nt: TGTGCCAGCAGTGAGCCCTCACCATACAGGGGGCGGCTTGATGAGCAGTTCTTC
d_call: TRBD1; j_call: TRBJ2-3; v_call: TRBV20-1; clone_size: -; cdr3_aa: CSAFPRDSGRGTQYF; cdr3_nt: TGCAGTGCTTTTCCCCGGGACAGTGGACGCGGTACGCAGTATTTT
d_call: -; j_call: TRBJ2-3; v_call: TRBV5-1; clone_size: -; cdr3_aa: CASSLGGGARTDTQYF; cdr3_nt: TGCGCCAGCAGCTTGGGAGGGGGGGCACGCACAGATACGCAGTATTTT
d_call: -; j_call: TRBJ1-2; v_call: TRBV10-3; clone_size: -; cdr3_aa: CATQDSLYGYTF; cdr3_nt: TGTGCCACCCAAGACAGCCTCTATGGCTACACCTTC
d_call: -; j_call: TRBJ2-7; v_call: TRBV5-1; clone_size: many; cdr3_aa: CASSLDSSNSYEQYF; cdr3_nt: TGCGCCAGCAGCTTGGATTCCAGTAATTCCTACGAGCAGTACTTC
d_call: TRBD1; j_call: TRBJ2-7; v_call: TRBV12-3/TRBV12-4; clone_size: -; cdr3_aa: CASRPPGQVNEQYF; cdr3_nt: TGTGCCAGCAGACCCCCGGGACAGGTAAACGAGCAGTACTTC
d_call: -; j_call: TRBJ1-1; v_call: TRBV5-1; clone_size: -; cdr3_aa: CASSGDRTEAFF; cdr3_nt: TGCGCCAGCAGCGGTGACAGGACTGAAGCTTTCTTT
d_call: TRBD1; j_call: TRBJ1-2; v_call: TRBV5-8; clone_size: many; cdr3_aa: CASSPRTGNGYTF; cdr3_nt: TGTGCCAGCAGCCCCCGGACAGGGAACGGCTACACCTTC
d_call: TRBD2; j_call: TRBJ2-7; v_call: TRBV11-2; clone_size: -; cdr3_aa: CASSFSSGTNAYEQYF; cdr3_nt: TGTGCCAGCAGCTTCTCTAGCGGGACCAACGCCTACGAGCAGTACTTC
d_call: -; j_call: TRBJ2-2; v_call: TRBV24-1; clone_size: few; cdr3_aa: CATSDLTPLTAGELFF; cdr3_nt: TGTGCCACCAGTGACCTGACACCATTAACGGCCGGGGAGCTGTTTTTT
d_call: -; j_call: TRBJ2-1; v_call: TRBV13; clone_size: many; cdr3_aa: CASSDGTPYNEQFF; cdr3_nt: TGTGCCAGCAGCGATGGGACACCGTACAATGAGCAGTTCTTC
d_call: TRBD2; j_call: TRBJ2-7; v_call: TRBV29-1; clone_size: -; cdr3_aa: CSVVGGRLNEQYF; cdr3_nt: TGCAGCGTTGTAGGCGGGAGGTTGAACGAGCAGTACTTC
d_call: -; j_call: TRBJ2-7; v_call: TRBV15; clone_size: -; cdr3_aa: CATSPARGIYEQYF; cdr3_nt: TGTGCCACCAGTCCTGCCCGGGGAATCTACGAGCAGTACTTC
d_call: -; j_call: TRBJ2-5; v_call: TRBV29-1; clone_size: -; cdr3_aa: CSVRREQETQYF; cdr3_nt: TGCAGCGTCCGGAGGGAGCAAGAGACCCAGTACTTC
d_call: -; j_call: TRBJ2-7; v_call: TRBV11-1; clone_size: many; cdr3_aa: CASSGAKIGISYEQYF; cdr3_nt: TGTGCCAGCAGCGGGGCCAAGATAGGAATTTCCTACGAGCAGTACTTC
d_call: -; j_call: TRBJ1-1; v_call: TRBV14; clone_size: few; cdr3_aa: CASSLSREAFF; cdr3_nt: TGTGCCAGCAGCCTGTCTAGAGAAGCTTTCTTT
d_call: TRBD2; j_call: TRBJ2-1; v_call: TRBV7-6; clone_size: many; cdr3_aa: CASSLADGRGGFNEQFF; cdr3_nt: TGTGCCAGCAGCTTAGCGGACGGACGGGGGGGTTTCAATGAGCAGTTCTTC
d_call: -; j_call: TRBJ2-7; v_call: TRBV4-1; clone_size: -; cdr3_aa: CASSRGQQGANEQYF; cdr3_nt: TGCGCCAGCAGCCGAGGTCAGCAGGGCGCCAACGAGCAGTACTTC
d_call: -; j_call: TRBJ2-3; v_call: TRBV7-2; clone_size: -; cdr3_aa: CASSHSTADTQYF; cdr3_nt: TGTGCCAGCAGCCACTCGACAGCGGATACGCAGTATTTT
d_call: -; j_call: TRBJ2-7; v_call: TRBV24-1; clone_size: -; cdr3_aa: CATSDTGREQYF; cdr3_nt: TGTGCCACCAGTGATACGGGCAGAGAGCAGTACTTC
d_call: -; j_call: TRBJ2-6; v_call: TRBV7-3; clone_size: many; cdr3_aa: CASSLTPVGANVLTF; cdr3_nt: TGTGCCAGCAGCTTAACGCCGGTAGGGGCCAACGTCCTGACTTTC
d_call: -; j_call: TRBJ2-3; v_call: TRBV20-1; clone_size: -; cdr3_aa: CSADGGTFTDTQYF; cdr3_nt: TGCAGTGCTGACGGAGGGACTTTTACAGATACGCAGTATTTT
d_call: -; j_call: TRBJ1-6; v_call: TRBV2; clone_size: -; cdr3_aa: CASSEQSSPLHF; cdr3_nt: TGTGCCAGCAGTGAACAGAGTTCACCCCTCCACTTT
d_call: -; j_call: TRBJ2-1; v_call: TRBV7-9; clone_size: many; cdr3_aa: CATAATSSYNEQFF; cdr3_nt: TGTGCCACCGCCGCCACAAGCTCCTACAATGAGCAGTTCTTC
d_call: TRBD1; j_call: TRBJ1-2; v_call: TRBV19; clone_size: -; cdr3_aa: CATSDRLTNGYTF; cdr3_nt: TGTGCCACTTCGGACAGGCTAACAAATGGCTACACCTTC
d_call: -; j_call: TRBJ2-7; v_call: TRBV9; clone_size: -; cdr3_aa: CASSDGRDSTYEQYF; cdr3_nt: TGTGCCAGCAGCGATGGGAGGGACAGTACCTACGAGCAGTACTTC
d_call: -; j_call: TRBJ1-3; v_call: TRBV12-3/TRBV12-4; clone_size: many; cdr3_aa: CASRAGTYGNTIYF; cdr3_nt: TGTGCCAGCAGGGCCGGGACCTACGGAAACACCATATATTTT
d_call: -; j_call: TRBJ2-7; v_call: TRBV2; clone_size: -; cdr3_aa: CASSGVSYEQYF; cdr3_nt: TGTGCCAGCAGTGGCGTCAGCTACGAGCAGTACTTC
d_call: -; j_call: TRBJ2-5; v_call: TRBV15; clone_size: -; cdr3_aa: CATSRTRGLSQETQYF; cdr3_nt: TGTGCCACCAGCAGAACCCGGGGACTGAGCCAAGAGACCCAGTACTTC
d_call: TRBD2; j_call: TRBJ2-7; v_call: TRBV7-8; clone_size: -; cdr3_aa: CASSLGGGGYEQYF; cdr3_nt: TGTGCCAGCAGCTTAGGTGGCGGGGGCTACGAGCAGTACTTC
d_call: TRBD2; j_call: TRBJ2-7; v_call: TRBV2; clone_size: -; cdr3_aa: CASSEGGGHYEQYF; cdr3_nt: TGTGCCAGCAGTGAAGGCGGGGGGCACTACGAGCAGTACTTC
d_call: TRBD1; j_call: TRBJ2-7; v_call: TRBV24-1; clone_size: -; cdr3_aa: CATSDDRDREYEQYF; cdr3_nt: TGTGCCACCAGTGACGATCGGGACAGGGAGTACGAGCAGTACTTC
d_call: TRBD2; j_call: TRBJ2-5; v_call: TRBV20-1; clone_size: -; cdr3_aa: CSARDTSGSRGTQYF; cdr3_nt: TGCAGTGCTAGAGATACTAGCGGCAGCCGGGGGACCCAGTACTTC
d_call: -; j_call: TRBJ1-1; v_call: TRBV10-2; clone_size: few; cdr3_aa: CASSVRGNTEAFF; cdr3_nt: TGCGCCAGCAGTGTGAGAGGGAACACTGAAGCTTTCTTT
d_call: -; j_call: TRBJ2-6; v_call: TRBV2; clone_size: -; cdr3_aa: CASSPGVGGANVLTF; cdr3_nt: TGTGCCAGCTCCCCAGGGGTGGGTGGGGCCAACGTCCTGACTTTC
d_call: TRBD2; j_call: TRBJ2-7; v_call: TRBV19; clone_size: few; cdr3_aa: CASSSRTSGRAYEQYF; cdr3_nt: TGTGCCAGTAGTTCCCGGACTAGCGGGAGAGCCTACGAGCAGTACTTC
d_call: TRBD1; j_call: TRBJ1-2; v_call: TRBV29-1; clone_size: many; cdr3_aa: CSVEEGTGVEGRLAYGYTF; cdr3_nt: TGCAGCGTTGAAGAAGGGACAGGGGTTGAGGGTAGGCTGGCATATGGCTACACCTTC
d_call: -; j_call: TRBJ1-6; v_call: TRBV25-1; clone_size: -; cdr3_aa: CADRTGSGSPLHF; cdr3_nt: TGTGCCGACAGGACGGGATCCGGGTCACCCCTCCACTTT
d_call: -; j_call: TRBJ1-5; v_call: TRBV2; clone_size: few; cdr3_aa: CASSEEATVAQHF; cdr3_nt: TGTGCCAGCAGTGAAGAGGCGACCGTGGCCCAGCATTTT
d_call: -; j_call: TRBJ2-3; v_call: TRBV12-3/TRBV12-4; clone_size: -; cdr3_aa: CASRSGTTDTQYF; cdr3_nt: TGTGCCAGCCGTTCAGGAACAACGGATACGCAGTATTTT
d_call: TRBD1; j_call: TRBJ2-3; v_call: TRBV5-4; clone_size: many; cdr3_aa: CASSLTQTGGGTDTQYF; cdr3_nt: TGTGCCAGCAGCTTGACTCAGACAGGGGGGGGCACAGATACGCAGTATTTT
d_call: -; j_call: TRBJ1-1; v_call: TRBV15; clone_size: many; cdr3_aa: CATSGHRVSVAFF; cdr3_nt: TGTGCCACCAGCGGTCACAGGGTTTCGGTAGCTTTCTTT
d_call: TRBD2; j_call: TRBJ2-1; v_call: TRBV19; clone_size: many; cdr3_aa: CASSISGGAQNEQFF; cdr3_nt: TGTGCCAGTAGTATTAGCGGGGGGGCTCAAAATGAGCAGTTCTTC
d_call: -; j_call: TRBJ2-1; v_call: TRBV24-1; clone_size: -; cdr3_aa: CATSDLIESEQFF; cdr3_nt: TGTGCCACCAGTGATTTGATAGAATCTGAGCAGTTCTTC